Following are 28 T cell receptor beta chains from one sample sequenced in a study of cytomegalovirus exposure and HLA in healthy donors. Repertoires were generated with immunoSEQ multiplex PCR, while TCRdb's copy carries only in-frame clones and drops some. The sample shows about 190,000 clones, about four fifths of them seen only once. Specimen: PBMCs. The receptors shown here come from a man between 18 and 29 years old in good health and CMV-seropositive.

V and J are TRBV7-2 and TRBJ2-7; no firm D call. Germline V gene lookup returns CDR1 SGHTA and CDR2 FQGNSA. CDR3 length equals 15 residues. V shed 1 base and J shed 6 bases, with 16 bases lying between them. The CDR3 sequence is CASSLEPTVSGEQYF. The CDR3 DNA follows: TGTGCCAGCAGCTTAGAGCCCACAGTCTCCGGCGAGCAGTACTTC.

The gene calls are TRBV27 and TRBJ1-4, with D maybe TRBD1 (6 bases). Germline CDR1 is MNHEY and CDR2 is SMNVEV (reference sequence). The CDR3 totals 16 residues. The V and J ends lost 3 bases and 4 bases respectively, with 15 bases between them. For the CDR3, the DNA is TGTGCCAGCAGTTTTTCATTGGGGGCCGTTAATGAAAAACTGTTTTTT. Residues: CASSFSLGAVNEKLFF.

This clone was recorded once. The chain links TRBV7-3 to TRBJ2-3, with 13 nucleotides matching TRBD2. The CDR3 is made up of 18 amino acids. From germline, CDR1 is SGHTA and CDR2 FQGTGA. V shed 5 bases, J shed 0 bases, and the junction held 8 bases outside the gene matches. The CDR3 coding sequence is TGTGCCAGCAGCAGGCGGACTAGCGGGAGAATCAGCACAGATACGCAGTATTTT. Residues: CASSRRTSGRISTDTQYF. Complete variable domain (other parts from reference TRBV7-3 and TRBJ2-3): GAGVSQTPSNKVTEKGKYVELRCDPISGHTALYWYRQSLGQGPEFLIYFQGTGAADDSGLPNDRFFAVRPEGSVSTLKIQRTERGDSAVYLCASSRRTSGRISTDTQYFGPGTRLTVL.

For the CDR3, the DNA is TGCAGCGTTAGGACTTCTCTAGGATACAATGAGCAGTTCTTC. This codes for CSVRTSLGYNEQFF. The chain combines TRBV29-1 with TRBJ2-1; D possibly corresponds to TRBD2 (5 bases). Germline V gives CDR1 SQVTM, CDR2 ANQGSEA. V gave up 5 bases and J gave up 4 bases, with 15 bases separating them. The CDR3 has 14 amino acids.

The V gene is TRBV14, the J gene TRBJ2-7, with 8 bases that match TRBD2. CDR3 length: 17 residues. J was trimmed by 5 bases and V by 4 bases; bases with no gene match: 16. Germline CDR1 is SGHDN and CDR2 is FVKESK. The chain's CDR3 is CASSPYPGTRERNEQYF. Here the CDR3 DNA reads TGTGCCAGCAGCCCCTACCCCGGGACTAGGGAACGGAACGAGCAGTACTTC. Combining the CDR3 with reference TRBV14 and TRBJ2-7 gives the whole variable domain EAGVTQFPSHSVIEKGQTVTLRCDPISGHDNLYWYRRVMGKEIKFLLHFVKESKQDESGMPNNRFLAERTGGTYSTLKVQPAELEDSGVYFCASSPYPGTRERNEQYFGPGTRLTVT.

V gene TRBV6-5 combines with J gene TRBJ1-3, with D tentatively TRBD1 (6 bases). The CDR3 contains 14 residues. Germline V lookup: CDR1 MNHEY, CDR2 SVGAGI. The germline V and J ends were trimmed by 2 bases and 4 bases, with 9 bases remaining between them. The CDR3 DNA is TGTGCCAGCAGTTACGGCCAGGGGGGAAACACCATATATTTT. Residues: CASSYGQGGNTIYF.

This chain joins TRBV29-1 and TRBJ2-5; maybe TRBD2 (7 bases). The CDR3 length is 14 residues. From germline, CDR1 is SQVTM and CDR2 ANQGSEA. The V and J ends lost 4 bases and 4 bases respectively, with 16 bases between them. CDR3 region: CSVVGGRGGETQYF. Here the CDR3 DNA reads TGCAGCGTTGTAGGCGGGAGAGGGGGAGAGACCCAGTACTTC.

This chain links TRBV7-3 with TRBJ2-7; maybe TRBD2 (6 bases). The CDR3 has 15 residues. CDR1 SGHTA and CDR2 FQGTGA come from the germline V gene. V lost 1 base to trimming and J lost 0 bases, with 10 bases between them. The CDR3 protein is CASSLRSGSSYEQYF. In nucleotides, the CDR3 is TGTGCCAGCAGCTTAAGGAGCGGGTCCTCCTACGAGCAGTACTTC.

This chain uses TRBV9 with TRBJ2-3, with D possibly TRBD2 on 6 matching bases. Per the germline V gene, CDR1 is SGDLS and CDR2 is YYNGEE. The CDR3 runs 13 residues. V shed 10 bases and J shed 0 bases, with 12 bases lying between them. The CDR3 region is CAGESGSTDTQYF. CDR3 DNA: TGTGCCGGGGAAAGCGGGAGCACAGATACGCAGTATTTT. Using reference TRBV9 and TRBJ2-3 for the parts outside the CDR3, the full variable domain is DSGVTQTPKHLITATGQRVTLRCSPRSGDLSVYWYQQSLDQGLQFLIQYYNGEERAKGNILERFSAQQFPDLHSELNLSSLELGDSALYFCAGESGSTDTQYFGPGTRLTVL.

The chain links TRBV18 to TRBJ2-7, with D maybe TRBD1 (5 bases). The CDR3 sequence is 13 residues long. Germline-derived CDR1 and CDR2 are KGHSH and LQKENI. V lost 4 bases and J 2 bases, leaving 9 bases between the germline ends. CDR3 protein: CASSQDNTYEQYF. DNA for the CDR3: TGTGCCAGCTCACAGGACAACACCTACGAGCAGTACTTC.

The chain employs TRBV6-5 and TRBJ2-5; D might be TRBD2 (5 bases). The CDR3 contains 14 residues. In germline, CDR1 is MNHEY, CDR2 SVGAGI. V lost 6 bases, J lost 8 bases, and 19 bases lay in between. The CDR3 here is CASRLTRATGTQYF. CDR3 nucleotide sequence: TGTGCCAGCAGGTTAACGCGGGCCACGGGAACCCAGTACTTC.

This clone was seen a single time. The V and J genes are TRBV9 and TRBJ2-5; 8 positions agree with TRBD2. The V and J ends lost 3 bases and 2 bases, in that order; junction bases with no gene match: 3. Germline assignment: CDR1 SGDLS and CDR2 YYNGEE. The CDR3 has 14 residues. In DNA, the CDR3 is TGTGCCAGCAGCGAAACTAGCGGTCAAGAGACCCAGTACTTC. It encodes CASSETSGQETQYF.

The V and J genes are TRBV6-5 and TRBJ2-1; 8 bases are shared with TRBD1. The CDR3 covers 14 residues. Germline V gene data show CDR1 as MNHEY and CDR2 as SVGAGI. V lost 0 bases to trimming and J lost 12 bases; unmatched junction nucleotides: 7. CDR3 nucleotides: TGTGCCAGCAGTTACTCGACAGGGGCCTCGGGGCAGTTCTTC. Residues: CASSYSTGASGQFF.

The V and J genes are TRBV28 and TRBJ2-2, with TRBD1 matching over 7 bases. V was clipped by 4 bases and J by 1 base; unmatched bases: 6. The germline gives CDR1 MDHEN, CDR2 SYDVKM. This CDR3 is built from 16 residues. The CDR3 DNA follows: TGTGCCAGCAGTTCATGGACAGGACTGAACACCGGGGAGCTGTTTTTT. It translates to CASSSWTGLNTGELFF.

This clone appeared once. The chain combines TRBV28 with TRBJ2-2; D is unresolved. The germline gives CDR1 MDHEN, CDR2 SYDVKM. Trimming took 11 bases from V and 0 from J, leaving 16 bases between them. The CDR3 covers 15 residues. CDR3 in amino acids: CAVRKETSNTGELFF. The CDR3 DNA follows: TGTGCCGTGAGGAAAGAAACCTCGAACACCGGGGAGCTGTTTTTT.

The chain carries TRBV14 and TRBJ2-5; TRBD1 matches 8 bases. Germline V gene lookup returns CDR1 SGHDN and CDR2 FVKESK. CDR3 length equals 15 residues. Trimming cost V 3 bases and J 10 bases; bases outside gene matches: 13. In nucleotides, the CDR3 is TGTGCCAGCAGCCATCTTGGACAGGGTTCTGGATTCCAGTACTTC. Translating it yields CASSHLGQGSGFQYF.

The chain couples TRBV29-1 to TRBJ2-7; 16 bases map to TRBD2. The CDR3 is 16 amino acids. The V gene end was trimmed by 3 bases and the J gene end by 2 bases; junction bases not matched to a gene: 4. Per the germline V gene, CDR1 is SQVTM and CDR2 is ANQGSEA. The CDR3 is CSVEGLAGGIPYEQYF. Here the CDR3 DNA reads TGCAGCGTTGAGGGACTAGCGGGAGGGATCCCCTACGAGCAGTACTTC.

The chain uses TRBV6-6 and TRBJ1-1; D remains ambiguous. Germline CDR1 reads MNHNY; CDR2 reads SVGAGI (reference sequence). Trimming shortened V by 2 bases and J by 8 bases, and 18 bases separated the two germline ends. CDR3 length equals 15 residues. CDR3 DNA sequence: TGTGCCAGCAGTTACCTCGCCGCAAGACTAGCCGAAGCTTTCTTT. It is translated as CASSYLAARLAEAFF.

This chain connects TRBV13 to TRBJ2-7, with 7 nucleotides matching TRBD2. V lost 1 base, J lost 2 bases, and 2 bases stayed unmatched. This CDR3 spans 14 amino acids. Germline lookup yields CDR1 PRHDT and CDR2 FYEKMQ (reference sequence). For the CDR3, the DNA is TGTGCCAGCAGCTTAGACAGCGGGGCCTACGAGCAGTACTTC. Translating gives CASSLDSGAYEQYF. Using reference TRBV13 and TRBJ2-7 for the parts outside the CDR3, the full variable domain is AAGVIQSPRHLIKEKRETATLKCYPIPRHDTVYWYQQGPGQDPQFLISFYEKMQSDKGSIPDRFSAQQFSDYHSELNMSSLELGDSALYFCASSLDSGAYEQYFGPGTRLTVT.

In this sample, this clone turned up many times. Other DNA sequences within the sample encode an identical CDR3. This chain links TRBV19 with TRBJ2-1, with D unclear. CDR3 length equals 15 residues. Germline V lookup: CDR1 LNHDA, CDR2 SQIVND (reference sequence). The V and J ends lost 3 bases and 1 base respectively, with 10 bases between them. This CDR3 reads CASSIGSRSYNEQFF. CDR3 nucleotide sequence: TGTGCCAGTAGTATCGGGTCGAGGTCCTACAATGAGCAGTTCTTC.

V and J are TRBV15 and TRBJ2-7, with 12 bases matching TRBD2. V dropped 4 bases and J dropped 7; count of bases not matched to a gene: 8. CDR1 is LNHNV and CDR2 is YYDKDF in the germline V gene (reference sequence). The CDR3 is made up of 15 amino acids. The CDR3 DNA reads as TGTGCCACCAGCACACTAGCGGGAGGTTCGGAGGAGCAGTACTTC. Its protein product is CATSTLAGGSEEQYF. Looking up the rest from reference TRBV15 and TRBJ2-7 gives the full variable domain: DAMVIQNPRYQVTQFGKPVTLSCSQTLNHNVMYWYQQKSSQAPKLLFHYYDKDFNNEADTPDNFQSRRPNTSFCFLDIRSPGLGDTAMYLCATSTLAGGSEEQYFGPGTRLTVT.

CDR3 in amino acids: CASSQGGVWETQYF. As DNA, the CDR3 is TGTGCCAGCAGCCAAGGGGGGGTCTGGGAGACCCAGTACTTC. The chain combines TRBV14 with TRBJ2-5; D possibly corresponds to TRBD2 (6 bases). The germline gives CDR1 SGHDN, CDR2 FVKESK. The V end was cut by 1 base, the J end by 5 bases, with 11 bases between. CDR3 length equals 14 residues.

The genes are TRBV27 and TRBJ2-7; TRBD1 aligns across 8 bases. This CDR3 spans 16 amino acids. The trim removed 5 bases at V and 3 bases at J, leaving 12 bases unmatched. Germline V gene lookup returns CDR1 MNHEY and CDR2 SMNVEV (reference sequence). The CDR3: CASSASGGQGVYEQYF. The CDR3 DNA reads as TGTGCCAGCAGTGCCTCGGGTGGACAGGGTGTCTACGAGCAGTACTTC.

J is TRBJ1-2 and V is TRBV14; D unclear. From germline, CDR1 is SGHDN and CDR2 FVKESK. V dropped 7 bases and J dropped 4 bases, with 13 bases sitting between them. This CDR3 is built from 13 residues. The CDR3 region is CASTNLEGYGYTF. The CDR3 DNA is TGTGCCAGCACCAATCTGGAGGGCTATGGCTACACCTTC.

The chain uses TRBV5-1 and TRBJ2-1; 10 bases agree with TRBD2. Germline V gives CDR1 SGHRS, CDR2 YFSETQ. The CDR3 sequence is 17 residues long. V shed 0 bases, J shed 9 bases, and the junction held 12 bases outside the gene matches. CDR3 DNA sequence: TGCGCCAGCAGCTTGGTTCGCGGCGCTAGCGGGAGTGGTGAGCAGTTCTTC. This gives the protein CASSLVRGASGSGEQFF.

Concerning this clone itself: This sample also contains other DNA sequences that code for the same CDR3. The J gene is TRBJ2-3, the V gene TRBV15, with 7 nucleotides matching TRBD2. This CDR3 is 15 amino acids long. V shed 2 bases, J shed 2 bases, and the junction held 4 bases outside the gene matches. CDR1 is LNHNV and CDR2 is YYDKDF in the germline V gene (reference sequence). CDR3 nucleotide sequence: TGTGCCACCAGCAGACCCGGGGGGTTCACAGATACGCAGTATTTT. Protein: CATSRPGGFTDTQYF. The full variable domain, with the rest looked up from reference TRBV15 and TRBJ2-3, is DAMVIQNPRYQVTQFGKPVTLSCSQTLNHNVMYWYQQKSSQAPKLLFHYYDKDFNNEADTPDNFQSRRPNTSFCFLDIRSPGLGDTAMYLCATSRPGGFTDTQYFGPGTRLTVL.

The chain combines TRBV5-1 with TRBJ2-5, with D possibly being TRBD2 (5 bases). The germline gives CDR1 SGHRS, CDR2 YFSETQ. The V end lost 5 bases, the J end lost 2 bases, and 19 bases lay between the germline ends. CDR3 length equals 16 residues. CDR3 sequence reads: CASRLSAGRIQETQYF. As DNA, the CDR3 is TGCGCCAGCAGGCTTAGCGCGGGCAGGATTCAAGAGACCCAGTACTTC.

This clone was seen only once. The gene calls are TRBV29-1 and TRBJ2-3; 7 bases agree with TRBD1. Unmatched junction bases numbered 4, after V lost 5 bases and J lost 2 bases. The CDR3 totals 13 residues. Germline V gives CDR1 SQVTM, CDR2 ANQGSEA. CDR3 nucleotides: TGCAGCGTTACGGACAGGTCCACAGATACGCAGTATTTT. Amino acids: CSVTDRSTDTQYF.